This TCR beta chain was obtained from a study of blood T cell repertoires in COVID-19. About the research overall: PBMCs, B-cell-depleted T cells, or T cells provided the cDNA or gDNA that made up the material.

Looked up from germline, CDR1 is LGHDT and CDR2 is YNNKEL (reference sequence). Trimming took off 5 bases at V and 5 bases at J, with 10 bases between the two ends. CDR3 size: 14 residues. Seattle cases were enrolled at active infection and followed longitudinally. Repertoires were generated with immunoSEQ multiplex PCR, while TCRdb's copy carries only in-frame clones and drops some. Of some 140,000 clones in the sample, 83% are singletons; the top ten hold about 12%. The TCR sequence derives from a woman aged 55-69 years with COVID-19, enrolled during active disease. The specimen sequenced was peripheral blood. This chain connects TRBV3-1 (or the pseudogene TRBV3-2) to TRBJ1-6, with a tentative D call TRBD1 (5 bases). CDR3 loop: CASSLAQDNSPLHF. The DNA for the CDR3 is TGTGCCAGCAGCTTGGCACAGGATAATTCACCCCTCCACTTT.